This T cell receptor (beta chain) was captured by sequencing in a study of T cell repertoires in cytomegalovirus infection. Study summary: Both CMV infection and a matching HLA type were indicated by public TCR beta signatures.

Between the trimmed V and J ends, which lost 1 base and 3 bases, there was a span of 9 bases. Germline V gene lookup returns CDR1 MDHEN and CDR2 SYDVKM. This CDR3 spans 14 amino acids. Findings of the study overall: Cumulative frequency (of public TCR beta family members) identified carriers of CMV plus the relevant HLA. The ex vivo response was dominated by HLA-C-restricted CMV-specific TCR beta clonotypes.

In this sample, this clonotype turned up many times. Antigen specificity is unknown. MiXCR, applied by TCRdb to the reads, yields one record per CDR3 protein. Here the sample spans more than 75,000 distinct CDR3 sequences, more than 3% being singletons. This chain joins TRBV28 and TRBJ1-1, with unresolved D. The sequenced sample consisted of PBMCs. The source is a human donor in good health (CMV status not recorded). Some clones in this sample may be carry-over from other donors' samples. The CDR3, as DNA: TGTGCCAGCAGTTTATCGGCAGAATACACTGAAGCTTTCTTT. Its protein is CASSLSAEYTEAFF.